This TCR beta chain originates from a study of identical twins. Findings of the study overall: It was cross-sectional statistical analysis, not following the same donors, that the conclusions relied on. Fewer insertions marked abundant cord blood beta clonotypes; young adult naive trended weakly, memory not at all. Where beta out-of-frame sequences were concerned, excess twin sharing was weaker. Invariant MAIT and iNKT cells could partly confound zero-insertion analyses.

A single record per CDR3 protein comes from TCRdb applying MiXCR to the 5' RACE reads. The sample carries 1.5 million to 2 million distinct CDR3 sequences, roughly 35% recorded once. The germline V and J ends were trimmed by 3 bases and 10 bases, with 25 bases remaining between them. CDR1 DFQATT and CDR2 SNEGSKA come from the germline V gene (reference sequence). This CDR3 has 16 amino acids. A remark on this clonotype: The target antigen is unknown.

What was sequenced was cord blood. This sequence was found in a newborn girl in good health. V usage is TRBV20-1 and J usage is TRBJ2-1; D is possibly TRBD1 (5 bases). CDR3 in DNA: TGCAGTGCTAGCGACCTTCAACTTAGGGGTTACTACGAGCAGTTCTTC. This encodes CSASDLQLRGYYEQFF.